This T cell receptor (beta chain) was sequenced in a study of human T cells and chemical hapten exposure. On the study more broadly: Small discrepancies in pooled library volume mainly accounted for the varying TCR yields per sample. Study-level points and caveats: DPC sensitization did not alter TCRs above 1 in 1000 frequency. PT1 expanded TCR counts and patch test score correlated positively.

This clonotype was counted many times. The antigen is undetermined. Time point described: patch test 2, 6 weeks after DPC sensitization. Treatment here: therapeutic diphenylcyclopropenone sensitization with weekly scalp DPC. Trimming left V 4 bases short and J 1 base short, with 13 bases between. CDR1 and CDR2 (germline): SGHAT, FQNNGV. This CDR3 is built from 15 residues. TCRdb recomputed calls from the RACE reads with MiXCR, one row per CDR3 protein. Of more than 90,000 distinct CDR3 sequences in the sample, over 9.5% were seen once. The sequencing here drew on whole blood, taken in connection with sensitization to the hapten diphenylcyclopropenone (DPC). The receptor was derived from a woman in her 40s with alopecia areata. Some clones in this sample may be carry-over from other donors' samples. The chain joins TRBV11-2 to TRBJ1-1, with D possibly TRBD1 on 6 matching bases. The CDR3 is CASSSAGVANTEAFF. CDR3 DNA: TGTGCCAGCAGCTCCGCAGGGGTGGCGAACACTGAAGCTTTCTTT.